A selection of T cell receptor beta chains follows, all from one sample in a study of blood T cell repertoires in COVID-19. The method was immunoSEQ multiplex PCR; TCRdb's version includes in-frame clones alone and lacks a portion of them. The sample includes about 180,000 clones, roughly 87% seen only once; the top ten take 5.5% to 8.5%. Sequencing was carried out using PBMCs or T cells enriched from blood (not recorded which). The source is a woman aged 50 to 65 who had recovered from COVID-19. Both conserved end residues are part of each CDR3. The D gene is left open where the match is weak. Size values are once, few and many counts, or a class for expanded clones, and some rows have none.

j_gene | d_gene | v_gene | abundance | CDR3aa | CDR3nt
TRBJ1-3 | - | TRBV29-1 | - | CSVLTGAGNTIYF | TGCAGCGTCCTGACAGGTGCTGGAAACACCATATATTTT
TRBJ1-5 | TRBD1 | TRBV19 | few | CASSLGQGHQPQHF | TGTGCCAGTAGCCTCGGACAGGGTCACCAGCCCCAGCATTTT
TRBJ2-2 | TRBD2 | TRBV2 | - | CASSIRLAEQGGELFF | TGTGCCAGCAGTATCAGACTAGCGGAACAGGGCGGGGAGCTGTTTTTT
TRBJ2-2 | TRBD1 | TRBV19 | - | CASSPGQGLAYTGELFF | TGTGCCAGTAGTCCAGGACAGGGGCTGGCTTACACCGGGGAGCTGTTTTTT
TRBJ2-5 | - | TRBV18 | - | CASSPFPSLGETQYF | TGTGCCAGCTCACCATTTCCGTCCCTCGGGGAGACCCAGTACTTC
TRBJ1-2 | - | TRBV9 | - | CASSAVVGLSGYTF | TGTGCCAGCAGCGCTGTAGTGGGCTTATCTGGCTACACCTTC
TRBJ1-1 | - | TRBV10-1 | once | CASSETGRQAFF | TGCGCCAGCAGTGAAACAGGCCGGCAAGCTTTCTTT
TRBJ1-4 | TRBD1 | TRBV29-1 | - | CSALTGGYEKLFF | TGCAGCGCCCTAACAGGGGGCTATGAAAAACTGTTTTTT
TRBJ1-3 | - | TRBV7-8 | - | CASSFSLGSSGNTIYF | TGTGCCAGCAGCTTCTCATTGGGCAGCTCTGGAAACACCATATATTTT
TRBJ2-3 | - | TRBV7-9 | - | CASSLTSPSTDTQYF | TGTGCCAGCAGCTTAACTAGCCCTAGCACAGATACGCAGTATTTT
TRBJ1-2 | - | TRBV28 | - | CASSLPGSSNYGYTF | TGTGCCAGCAGTTTACCCGGGAGCTCTAACTATGGCTACACCTTC
TRBJ1-6 | - | TRBV29-1 | - | CSVGELNSPLHF | TGCAGCGTTGGGGAGTTGAATTCACCCCTCCACTTT
TRBJ2-7 | TRBD2 | TRBV18 | - | CASSPYGLAGGGEQYF | TGTGCCAGCTCACCCTACGGGCTAGCGGGAGGCGGCGAGCAGTACTTC
TRBJ1-6 | - | TRBV12-3/TRBV12-4 | - | CASSSKGNSPLHF | TGTGCCAGCAGCTCCAAGGGGAATTCACCCCTCCACTTT
TRBJ2-7 | TRBD2 | TRBV7-2 | - | CASNVAGAYEQYF | TGTGCCAGCAACGTAGCGGGAGCCTACGAGCAGTACTTC
TRBJ1-4 | - | TRBV19 | - | CASSIDPRGRNEKLFF | TGTGCCAGTAGTATAGATCCAAGAGGGAGGAATGAAAAACTGTTTTTT
TRBJ1-2 | - | TRBV19 | - | CASSREIGSGYTF | TGTGCCAGTAGTAGGGAGATCGGATCGGGCTACACCTTC
TRBJ2-7 | TRBD2 | TRBV18 | - | CASSPATSGGEQYF | TGTGCCAGCTCACCAGCGACTAGCGGGGGCGAGCAGTACTTC
TRBJ2-7 | TRBD1 | TRBV10-3 | - | CAIKRQGSGYEQYF | TGTGCCATCAAAAGACAGGGGTCGGGCTACGAGCAGTACTTC
TRBJ2-3 | - | TRBV3-1/TRBV3-2 | once | CASSRGGLIVGDTQYF | TGTGCCAGCAGCCGCGGCGGCTTGATCGTTGGAGATACGCAGTATTTT
TRBJ1-2 | TRBD1 | TRBV5-1 | - | CASSLPGGSYGYTF | TGCGCCAGCAGCTTGCCAGGGGGCTCCTATGGCTACACCTTC
TRBJ2-1 | TRBD1 | TRBV10-1 | - | CASSDFGTENEQFF | TGCGCCAGCAGTGATTTTGGGACAGAGAATGAGCAGTTCTTC
TRBJ1-1 | - | TRBV5-5 | - | CASSFSRDIYTEAFF | TGTGCCAGCAGCTTTTCTCGGGACATTTACACTGAAGCTTTCTTT
TRBJ1-5 | - | TRBV3-1/TRBV3-2 | - | CASSQGGQGNQPQHF | TGTGCCAGCAGCCAAGGTGGGCAGGGTAATCAGCCCCAGCATTTT
TRBJ2-3 | TRBD1 | TRBV28 | - | CASRKSGQGADTQYF | TGTGCCAGCAGAAAATCGGGACAGGGAGCAGATACGCAGTATTTT
TRBJ2-7 | - | TRBV18 | few | CASSPGGYPYEQYF | TGTGCCAGCTCACCGGGCGGGTACCCCTACGAGCAGTACTTC
TRBJ1-4 | TRBD1 | TRBV7-8 | - | CASSSGTGLATNEKLFF | TGTGCCAGCAGCTCCGGGACAGGGCTAGCAACTAATGAAAAACTGTTTTTT
TRBJ2-5 | - | TRBV11-3 | - | CASSLGGIGRETQYF | TGTGCCAGCAGCTTAGGCGGGATAGGAAGAGAGACCCAGTACTTC
TRBJ2-5 | TRBD2 | TRBV5-4 | - | CASSLGTSGSLETQYF | TGTGCCAGCAGCTTGGGGACTAGCGGGAGTTTAGAGACCCAGTACTTC
TRBJ2-1 | - | TRBV11-2 | - | CASSLVQGSYNEQFF | TGTGCCAGCAGCTTAGTTCAGGGCTCCTACAATGAGCAGTTCTTC